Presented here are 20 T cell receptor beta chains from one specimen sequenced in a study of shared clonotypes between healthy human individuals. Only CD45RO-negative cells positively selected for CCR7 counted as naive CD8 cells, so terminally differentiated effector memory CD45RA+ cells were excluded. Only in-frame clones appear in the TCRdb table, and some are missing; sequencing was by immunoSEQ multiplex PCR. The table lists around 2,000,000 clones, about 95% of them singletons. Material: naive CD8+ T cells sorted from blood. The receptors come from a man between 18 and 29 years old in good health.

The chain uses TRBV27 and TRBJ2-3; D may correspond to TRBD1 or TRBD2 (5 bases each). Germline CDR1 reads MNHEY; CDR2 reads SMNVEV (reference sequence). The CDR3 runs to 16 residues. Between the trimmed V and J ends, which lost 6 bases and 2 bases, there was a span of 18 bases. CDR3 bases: TGTGCCAGCAGCCCTACGGGGCAAGACCACACAGATACGCAGTATTTT. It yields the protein CASSPTGQDHTDTQYF.

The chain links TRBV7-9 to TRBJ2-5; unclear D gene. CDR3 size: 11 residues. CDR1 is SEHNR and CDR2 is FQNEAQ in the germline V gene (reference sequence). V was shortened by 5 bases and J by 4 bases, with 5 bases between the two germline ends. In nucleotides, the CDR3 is TGTGCCAGCAGCCGTCGAGAGACCCAGTACTTC. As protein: CASSRRETQYF. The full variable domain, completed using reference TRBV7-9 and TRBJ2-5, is DTGVSQNPRHKITKRGQNVTFRCDPISEHNRLYWYRQTLGQGPEFLTYFQNEAQLEKSRLLSDRFSAERPKGSFSTLEIQRTEQGDSAMYLCASSRRETQYFGPGTRLLVL.

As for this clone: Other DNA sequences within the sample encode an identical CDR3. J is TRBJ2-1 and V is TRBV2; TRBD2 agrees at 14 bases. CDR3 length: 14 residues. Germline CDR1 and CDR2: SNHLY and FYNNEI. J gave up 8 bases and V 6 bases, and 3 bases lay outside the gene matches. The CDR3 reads CASRGTSGSDEQFF. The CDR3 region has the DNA TGTGCCAGCAGGGGGACTAGCGGGAGTGATGAGCAGTTCTTC.

CDR3 in amino acids: CASSYSRGIGETQYF. The DNA of the CDR3 is TGTGCCAGCAGTTACTCCCGGGGAATAGGAGAGACCCAGTACTTC. The rearrangement uses TRBV6-6 and TRBJ2-5, with D possibly TRBD2 on 5 matching bases. There are 15 residues in the CDR3. V lost 0 bases to trimming and J lost 4 bases, with 12 bases between them. Germline V gene lookup returns CDR1 MNHNY and CDR2 SVGAGI (reference sequence).

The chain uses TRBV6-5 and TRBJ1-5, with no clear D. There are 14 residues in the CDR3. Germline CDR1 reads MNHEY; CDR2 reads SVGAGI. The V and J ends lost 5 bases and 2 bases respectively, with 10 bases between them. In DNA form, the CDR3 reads TGTGCCAGCAGTCCCTCCTGGGGCAATCAGCCCCAGCATTTT. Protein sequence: CASSPSWGNQPQHF.

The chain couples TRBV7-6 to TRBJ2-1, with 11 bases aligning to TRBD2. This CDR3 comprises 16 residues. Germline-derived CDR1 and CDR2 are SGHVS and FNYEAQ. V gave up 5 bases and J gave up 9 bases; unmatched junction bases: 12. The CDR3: CASSPRVAGGVIEQFF. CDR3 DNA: TGTGCCAGCAGCCCCAGGGTAGCGGGGGGGGTAATTGAGCAGTTCTTC. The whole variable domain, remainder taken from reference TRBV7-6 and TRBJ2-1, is GAGVSQSPRYKVTKRGQDVALRCDPISGHVSLYWYRQALGQGPEFLTYFNYEAQQDKSGLPNDRFSAERPEGSISTLTIQRTEQRDSAMYRCASSPRVAGGVIEQFFGPGTRLTVL.

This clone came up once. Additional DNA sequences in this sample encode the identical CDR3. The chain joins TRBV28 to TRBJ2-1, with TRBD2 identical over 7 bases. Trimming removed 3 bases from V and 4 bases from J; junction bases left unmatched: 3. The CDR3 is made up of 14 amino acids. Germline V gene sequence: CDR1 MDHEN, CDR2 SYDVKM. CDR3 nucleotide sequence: TGTGCCAGCAGTTTCCGGGGGGTTTACAATGAGCAGTTCTTC. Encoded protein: CASSFRGVYNEQFF.

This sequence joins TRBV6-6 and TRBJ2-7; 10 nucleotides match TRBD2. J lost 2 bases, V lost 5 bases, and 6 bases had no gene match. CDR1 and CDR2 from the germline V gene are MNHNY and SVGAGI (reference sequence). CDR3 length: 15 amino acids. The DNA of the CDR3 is TGTGCCAGCAGTACTTGGACTAGCGGTACCTACGAGCAGTACTTC. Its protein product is CASSTWTSGTYEQYF.

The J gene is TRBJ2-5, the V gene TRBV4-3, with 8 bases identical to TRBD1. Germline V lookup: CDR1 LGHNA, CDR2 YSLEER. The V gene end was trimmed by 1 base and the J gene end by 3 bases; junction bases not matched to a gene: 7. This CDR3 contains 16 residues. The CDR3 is CASSQVFRGREETQYF. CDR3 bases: TGCGCCAGCAGCCAAGTATTCAGGGGGCGCGAAGAGACCCAGTACTTC.

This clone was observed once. The CDR3 coding sequence is TGTGCCACCGGAGGCGGGGAATTGAACACTGAAGCTTTCTTT. Translated: CATGGGELNTEAFF. The gene calls are TRBV15 and TRBJ1-1; D is unclear. Germline CDR1 reads LNHNV; CDR2 reads YYDKDF (reference sequence). The CDR3 is 14 amino acids. The germline V and J ends were trimmed by 8 bases and 0 bases, with 13 bases remaining between them.

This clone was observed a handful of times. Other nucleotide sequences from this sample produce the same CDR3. This CDR3 is CASSLGGEAFF. CDR3 sequence (DNA): TGTGCCAGCAGTTTAGGGGGTGAAGCTTTCTTT. The chain carries TRBV27 and TRBJ1-1, with a tentative D call TRBD1 (5 bases). CDR1 MNHEY and CDR2 SMNVEV come from the germline V gene (reference sequence). V was trimmed by 2 bases and J by 7 bases, leaving 5 bases between them. The CDR3 runs 11 residues.

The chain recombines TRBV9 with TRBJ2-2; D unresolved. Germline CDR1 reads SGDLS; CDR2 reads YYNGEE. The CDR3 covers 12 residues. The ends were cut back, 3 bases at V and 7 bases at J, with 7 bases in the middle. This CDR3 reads CASSALDGELFF. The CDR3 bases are TGTGCCAGCAGCGCCCTAGACGGGGAGCTGTTTTTT.

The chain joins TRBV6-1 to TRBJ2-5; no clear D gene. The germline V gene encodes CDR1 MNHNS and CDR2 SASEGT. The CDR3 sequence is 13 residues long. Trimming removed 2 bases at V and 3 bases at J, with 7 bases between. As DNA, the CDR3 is TGTGCCAGCAGTGAAAACTGGGAAGAGACCCAGTACTTC. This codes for CASSENWEETQYF.

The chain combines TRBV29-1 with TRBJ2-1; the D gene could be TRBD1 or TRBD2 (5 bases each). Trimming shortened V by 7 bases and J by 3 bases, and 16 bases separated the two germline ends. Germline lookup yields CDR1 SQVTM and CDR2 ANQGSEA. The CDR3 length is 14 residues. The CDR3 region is CSAGGSGVYNEQFF. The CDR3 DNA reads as TGCAGCGCTGGGGGTAGTGGGGTCTACAATGAGCAGTTCTTC.

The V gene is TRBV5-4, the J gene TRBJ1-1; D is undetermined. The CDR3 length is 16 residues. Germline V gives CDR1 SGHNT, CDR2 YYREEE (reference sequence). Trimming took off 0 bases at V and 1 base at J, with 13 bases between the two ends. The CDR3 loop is CASSLEAARSNTEAFF. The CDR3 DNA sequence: TGTGCCAGCAGCTTGGAGGCCGCTAGGTCGAACACTGAAGCTTTCTTT.

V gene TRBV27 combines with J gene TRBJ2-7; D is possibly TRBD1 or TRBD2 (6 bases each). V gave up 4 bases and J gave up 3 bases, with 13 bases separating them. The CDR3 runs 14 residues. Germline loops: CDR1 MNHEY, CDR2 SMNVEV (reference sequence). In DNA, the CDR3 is TGTGCCAGCAGTTATGGGGGGCTGGGCTACGAGCAGTACTTC. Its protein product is CASSYGGLGYEQYF.

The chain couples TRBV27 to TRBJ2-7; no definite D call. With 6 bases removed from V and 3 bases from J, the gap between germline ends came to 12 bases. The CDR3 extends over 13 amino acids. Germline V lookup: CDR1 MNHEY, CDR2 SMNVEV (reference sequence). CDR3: CASSETPHYEQYF. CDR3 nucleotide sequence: TGTGCCAGCAGCGAGACACCACACTACGAGCAGTACTTC.

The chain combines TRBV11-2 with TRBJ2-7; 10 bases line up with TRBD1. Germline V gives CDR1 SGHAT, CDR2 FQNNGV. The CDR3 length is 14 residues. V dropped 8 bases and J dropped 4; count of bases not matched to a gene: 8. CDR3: CASAWDRGGYEQYF. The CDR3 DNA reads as TGTGCCAGCGCCTGGGACAGGGGCGGATACGAGCAGTACTTC.

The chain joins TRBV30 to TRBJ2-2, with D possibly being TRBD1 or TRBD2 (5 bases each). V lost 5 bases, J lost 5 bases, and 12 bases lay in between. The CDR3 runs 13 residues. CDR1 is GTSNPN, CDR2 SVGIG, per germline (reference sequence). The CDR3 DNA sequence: TGTGCCTGGGAGGGGATTGGGACCGGGGAGCTGTTTTTT. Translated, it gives CAWEGIGTGELFF.

The CDR3: CARDTSHEQYF. CDR3 DNA sequence: TGTGCCAGAGATACGTCCCACGAGCAGTACTTC. The J gene is TRBJ2-7, the V gene TRBV19; unclear D gene. V lost 9 bases, J lost 5 bases, and 11 bases lay in between. Germline assignment: CDR1 LNHDA and CDR2 SQIVND (reference sequence). CDR3 length equals 11 residues.